This T cell receptor beta chain comes out of a study of T cells of healthy individuals. Using its own MiXCR run on the 5' RACE reads, TCRdb lists one record per CDR3 protein. This table holds about 96,000 distinct CDR3 sequences, 17% found once. Ten or more counts support this clonotype. V lost 6 bases, J lost 3 bases, and 6 bases stayed unmatched. Germline lookup yields CDR1 KGHSH and CDR2 LQKENI. The CDR3 totals 14 residues. V and J are TRBV18 and TRBJ2-5; 8 bases fit TRBD1. The sequence was obtained from a human donor in good health. The CDR3 sequence is CASSRMTGEETQYF. As DNA, the CDR3 is TGTGCCAGCTCTCGTATGACAGGGGAAGAGACCCAGTACTTC. The full variable domain, its missing parts supplied by reference TRBV18 and TRBJ2-5, is NAGVMQNPRHLVRRRGQEARLRCSPMKGHSHVYWYRQLPEEGLKFMVYLQKENIIDESGMPKERFSAEFPKEGPSILRIQQVVRGDSAAYFCASSRMTGEETQYFGPGTRLLVL.